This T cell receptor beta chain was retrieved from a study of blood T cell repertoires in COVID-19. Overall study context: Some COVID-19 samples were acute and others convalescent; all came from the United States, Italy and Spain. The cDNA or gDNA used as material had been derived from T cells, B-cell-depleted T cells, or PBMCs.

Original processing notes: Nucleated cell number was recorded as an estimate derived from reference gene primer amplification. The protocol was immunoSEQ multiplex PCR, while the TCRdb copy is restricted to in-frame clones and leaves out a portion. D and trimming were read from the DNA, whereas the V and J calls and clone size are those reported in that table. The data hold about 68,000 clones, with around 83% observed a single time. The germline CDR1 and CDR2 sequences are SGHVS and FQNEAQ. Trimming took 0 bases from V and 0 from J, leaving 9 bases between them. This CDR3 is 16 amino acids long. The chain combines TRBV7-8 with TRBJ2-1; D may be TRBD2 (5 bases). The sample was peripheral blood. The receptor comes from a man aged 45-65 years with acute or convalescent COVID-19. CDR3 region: CASSLAERSSYNEQFF. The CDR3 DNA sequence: TGTGCCAGCAGCTTAGCGGAGCGGAGCTCCTACAATGAGCAGTTCTTC.